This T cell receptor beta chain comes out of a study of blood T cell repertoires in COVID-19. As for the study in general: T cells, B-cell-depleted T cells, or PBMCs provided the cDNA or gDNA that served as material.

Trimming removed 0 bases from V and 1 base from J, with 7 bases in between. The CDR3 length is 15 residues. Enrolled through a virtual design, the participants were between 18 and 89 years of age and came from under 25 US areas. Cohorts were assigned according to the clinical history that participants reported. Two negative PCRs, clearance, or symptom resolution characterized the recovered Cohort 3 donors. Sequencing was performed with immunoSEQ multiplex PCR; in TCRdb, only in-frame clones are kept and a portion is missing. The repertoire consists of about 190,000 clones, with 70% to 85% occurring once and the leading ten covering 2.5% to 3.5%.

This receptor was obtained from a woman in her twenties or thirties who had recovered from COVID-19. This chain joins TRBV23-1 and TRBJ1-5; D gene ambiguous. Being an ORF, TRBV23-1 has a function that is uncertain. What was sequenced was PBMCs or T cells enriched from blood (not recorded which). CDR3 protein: CASSQSRESNQPQHF. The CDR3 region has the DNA TGCGCCAGCAGTCAATCGCGGGAGAGCAATCAGCCCCAGCATTTT.